Below, one TCR beta chain is given with its context. This record belongs to a study of CD8+CD57+ T cells in acquired aplastic anemia. Turning to the study itself: The study obtained an average of about 3.4 ug of DNA from sorted CD4+ and CD8+ cells.

By flow cytometry, patients selected for sequencing had shown an expansion of CD8+CD57+ cells. CDR3 and TCR beta VDJ profiling relied on genomic DNA as the template. Via MiXCR, TCRdb re-called the reads, giving one row per CDR3 protein. The sample includes roughly 290,000 distinct CDR3 sequences, about three fifths of them seen just once. CDR3 size: 14 residues. CDR1 and CDR2 from the germline V gene are SGHRS and YFSETQ. Trimming stripped 1 base from V and 4 bases from J, with 11 bases between. Sequencing was done on a sample of sorted CD4+, CD8+, or CD8+CD57+ T cells (not recorded which) from PBMCs. The V call is TRBV5-1, the J call TRBJ1-1; D might be TRBD1 (5 bases). This clonotype was obtained from a human donor with aplastic anemia. The CDR3 nucleotides are TGCGCCAGCAGCTTGCTCAGGCAGGGCACTGAAGCTTTCTTT. Translation gives CASSLLRQGTEAFF. Drawing the rest from reference TRBV5-1 and TRBJ1-1, the complete variable domain is KAGVTQTPRYLIKTRGQQVTLSCSPISGHRSVSWYQQTPGQGLQFLFEYFSETQRNKGNFPGRFSGRQFSNSRSEMNVSTLELGDSALYLCASSLLRQGTEAFFGQGTRLTVV.